This T cell receptor (beta chain) was observed in a study of cytomegalovirus exposure and HLA in healthy donors. Per the germline V gene, CDR1 is SGHNT and CDR2 is YYREEE (reference sequence). CDR3 size: 14 residues. V dropped 1 base and J dropped 2 bases, with 7 bases sitting between them. All the people who gave samples were healthy bone marrow donors. The donors, nominally healthy at sampling, likely had unrecorded immune exposures. PCR was performed using 60 Vbeta and 13 Jbeta primers. TCRdb's table, derived via immunoSEQ multiplex PCR, lists solely in-frame clones and lacks some. The sample holds 77,000 or so clones, over 70% seen once. Study-level points and caveats: Presence/absence analyses supposed approximately even sequencing depth among donors. There were several of the most significant clusters that appeared linked to common viral pathogens in a later analysis.

A remark on this clone: Its antigen is currently unknown.

This TCR was recovered from a woman in her thirties or forties in good health and CMV-seronegative. The gene calls are TRBV5-4 and TRBJ1-5; D is ambiguous. The material sequenced was PBMCs. Here the CDR3 DNA reads TGTGCCAGCAGCTTGTATGGGCGCAATCAGCCCCAGCATTTT. Amino acids: CASSLYGRNQPQHF.